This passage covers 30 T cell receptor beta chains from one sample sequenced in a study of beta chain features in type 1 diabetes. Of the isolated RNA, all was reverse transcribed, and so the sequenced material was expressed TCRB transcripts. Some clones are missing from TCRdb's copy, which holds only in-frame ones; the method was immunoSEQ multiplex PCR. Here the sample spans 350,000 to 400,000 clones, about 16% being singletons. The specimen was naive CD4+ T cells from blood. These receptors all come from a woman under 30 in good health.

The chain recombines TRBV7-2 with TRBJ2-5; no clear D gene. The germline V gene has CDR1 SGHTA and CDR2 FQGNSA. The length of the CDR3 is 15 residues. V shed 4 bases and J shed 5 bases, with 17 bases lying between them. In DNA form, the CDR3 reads TGTGCCAGCAGCTCCTCCACTGGTAGCCGGGAGACCCAGTACTTC. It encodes CASSSSTGSRETQYF.

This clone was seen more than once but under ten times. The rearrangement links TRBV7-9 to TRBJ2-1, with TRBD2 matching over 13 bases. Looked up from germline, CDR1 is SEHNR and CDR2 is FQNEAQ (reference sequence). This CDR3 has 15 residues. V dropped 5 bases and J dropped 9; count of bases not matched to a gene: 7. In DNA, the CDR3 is TGTGCCAGCAGCCAAACTAGCGGGAGGGCCCTTGAGCAGTTCTTC. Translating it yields CASSQTSGRALEQFF.

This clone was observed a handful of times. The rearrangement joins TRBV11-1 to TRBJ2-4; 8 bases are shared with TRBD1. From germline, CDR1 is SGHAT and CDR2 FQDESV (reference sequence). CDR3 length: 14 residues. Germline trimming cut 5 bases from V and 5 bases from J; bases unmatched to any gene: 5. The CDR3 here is CASSKRDRQNIQYF. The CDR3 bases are TGTGCCAGCAGCAAGAGGGACAGGCAAAACATTCAGTACTTC.

Written as DNA, the CDR3 is TGCGCCAGCAGTCAGTACGGGACAATCTACGAGCAGTACTTC. Its protein is CASSQYGTIYEQYF. The chain has TRBV23-1 and TRBJ2-7, with a possible D match to TRBD1 (6 bases). TRBV23-1 is reported as an ORF; its role is uncertain. This CDR3 has 14 residues. The V and J ends lost 3 bases and 3 bases respectively, with 12 bases between them.

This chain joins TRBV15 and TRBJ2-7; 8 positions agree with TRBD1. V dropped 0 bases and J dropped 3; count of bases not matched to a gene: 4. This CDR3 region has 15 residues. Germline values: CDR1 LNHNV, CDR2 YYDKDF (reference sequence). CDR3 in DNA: TGTGCCACCAGCAGAGATCCGGACAGGGTCTACGAGCAGTACTTC. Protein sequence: CATSRDPDRVYEQYF. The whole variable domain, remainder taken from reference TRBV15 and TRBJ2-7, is DAMVIQNPRYQVTQFGKPVTLSCSQTLNHNVMYWYQQKSSQAPKLLFHYYDKDFNNEADTPDNFQSRRPNTSFCFLDIRSPGLGDTAMYLCATSRDPDRVYEQYFGPGTRLTVT.

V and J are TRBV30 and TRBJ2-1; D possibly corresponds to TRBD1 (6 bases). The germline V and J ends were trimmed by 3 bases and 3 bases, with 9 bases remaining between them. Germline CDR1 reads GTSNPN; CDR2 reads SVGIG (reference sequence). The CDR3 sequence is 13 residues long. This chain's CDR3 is CAWRIQGYNEQFF. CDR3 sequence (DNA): TGTGCCTGGAGAATACAGGGCTACAATGAGCAGTTCTTC.

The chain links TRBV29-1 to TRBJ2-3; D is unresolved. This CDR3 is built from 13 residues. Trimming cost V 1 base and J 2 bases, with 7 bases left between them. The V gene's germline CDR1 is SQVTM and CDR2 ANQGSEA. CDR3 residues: CSVEGENTDTQYF. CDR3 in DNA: TGCAGCGTTGAAGGCGAGAACACAGATACGCAGTATTTT.

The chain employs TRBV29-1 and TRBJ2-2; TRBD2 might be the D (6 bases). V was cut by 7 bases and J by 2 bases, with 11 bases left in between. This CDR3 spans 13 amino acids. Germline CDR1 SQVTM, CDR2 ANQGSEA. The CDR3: CSAGGGNTGELFF. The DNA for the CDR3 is TGCAGCGCCGGGGGAGGTAACACCGGGGAGCTGTTTTTT.

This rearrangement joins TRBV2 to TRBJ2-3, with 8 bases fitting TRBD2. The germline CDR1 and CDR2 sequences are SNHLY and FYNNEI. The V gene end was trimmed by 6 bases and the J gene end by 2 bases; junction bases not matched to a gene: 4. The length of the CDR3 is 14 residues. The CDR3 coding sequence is TGTGCCAGCAGGACTAGCGTGCTCACAGATACGCAGTATTTT. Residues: CASRTSVLTDTQYF.

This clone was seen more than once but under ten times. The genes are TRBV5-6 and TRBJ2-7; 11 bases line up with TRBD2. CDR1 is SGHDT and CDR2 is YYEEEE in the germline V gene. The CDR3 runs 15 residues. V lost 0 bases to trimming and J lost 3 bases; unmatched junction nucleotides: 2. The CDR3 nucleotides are TGTGCCAGCAGCTTGGCAGGACTAGCGGGCTACGAGCAGTACTTC. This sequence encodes CASSLAGLAGYEQYF.

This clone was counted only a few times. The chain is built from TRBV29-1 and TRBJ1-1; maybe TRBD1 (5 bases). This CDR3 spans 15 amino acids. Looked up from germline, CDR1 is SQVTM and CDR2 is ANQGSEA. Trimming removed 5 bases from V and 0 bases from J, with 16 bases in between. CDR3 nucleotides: TGCAGCGTTCAAACAAGGGGCCGCTTGAACACTGAAGCTTTCTTT. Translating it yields CSVQTRGRLNTEAFF.

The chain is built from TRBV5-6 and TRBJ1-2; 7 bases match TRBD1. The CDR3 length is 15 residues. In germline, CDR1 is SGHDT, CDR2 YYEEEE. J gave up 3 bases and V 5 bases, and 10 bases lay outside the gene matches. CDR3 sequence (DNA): TGTGCCAGCAGAGAAACAGGGCAGGGGGACTATGGCTACACCTTC. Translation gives CASRETGQGDYGYTF. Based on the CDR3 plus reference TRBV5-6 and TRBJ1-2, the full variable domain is DAGVTQSPTHLIKTRGQQVTLRCSPKSGHDTVSWYQQALGQGPQFIFQYYEEEERQRGNFPDRFSGHQFPNYSSELNVNALLLGDSALYLCASRETGQGDYGYTFGSGTRLTVV.

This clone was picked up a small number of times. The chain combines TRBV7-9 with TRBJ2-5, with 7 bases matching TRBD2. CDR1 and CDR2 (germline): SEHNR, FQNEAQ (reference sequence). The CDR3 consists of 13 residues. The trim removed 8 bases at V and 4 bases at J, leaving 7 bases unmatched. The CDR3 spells CASHGGSRETQYF. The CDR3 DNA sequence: TGTGCCAGCCACGGGGGGTCGCGAGAGACCCAGTACTTC.

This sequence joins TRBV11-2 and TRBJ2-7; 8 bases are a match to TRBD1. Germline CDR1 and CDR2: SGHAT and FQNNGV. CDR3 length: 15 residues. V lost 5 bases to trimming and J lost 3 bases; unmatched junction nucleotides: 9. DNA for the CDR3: TGTGCCAGCAGCCCACTCGGACAGGGAGGCTACGAGCAGTACTTC. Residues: CASSPLGQGGYEQYF.

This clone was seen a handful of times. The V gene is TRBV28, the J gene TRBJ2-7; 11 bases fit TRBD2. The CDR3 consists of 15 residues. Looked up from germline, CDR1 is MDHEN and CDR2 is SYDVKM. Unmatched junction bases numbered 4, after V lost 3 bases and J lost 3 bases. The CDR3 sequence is CASSLSGTSGYEQYF. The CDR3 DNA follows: TGTGCCAGCAGTTTGTCCGGGACTAGCGGCTACGAGCAGTACTTC.

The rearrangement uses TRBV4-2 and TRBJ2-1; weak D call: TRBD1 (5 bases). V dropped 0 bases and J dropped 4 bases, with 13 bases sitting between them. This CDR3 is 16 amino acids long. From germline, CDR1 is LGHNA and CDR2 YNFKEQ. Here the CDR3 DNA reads TGTGCCAGCAGCCAAGACGGACCACGGACATACAATGAGCAGTTCTTC. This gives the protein CASSQDGPRTYNEQFF.

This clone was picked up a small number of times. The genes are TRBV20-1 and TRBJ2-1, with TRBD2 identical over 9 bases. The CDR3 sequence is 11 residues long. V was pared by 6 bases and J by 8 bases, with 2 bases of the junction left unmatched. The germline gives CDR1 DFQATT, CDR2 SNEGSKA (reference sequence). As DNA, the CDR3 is TGCAGTGCCCGGACTAGCGATGAGCAGTTCTTC. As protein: CSARTSDEQFF.

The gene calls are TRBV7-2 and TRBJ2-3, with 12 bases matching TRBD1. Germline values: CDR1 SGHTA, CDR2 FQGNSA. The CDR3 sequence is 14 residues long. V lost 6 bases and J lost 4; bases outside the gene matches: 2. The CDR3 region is CASSWDRGPDTQYF. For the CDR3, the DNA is TGTGCCAGCAGTTGGGACAGGGGGCCAGATACGCAGTATTTT. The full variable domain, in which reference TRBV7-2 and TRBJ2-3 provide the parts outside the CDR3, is GAGVSQSPSNKVTEKGKDVELRCDPISGHTALYWYRQSLGQGLEFLIYFQGNSAPDKSGLPSDRFSAERTGGSVSTLTIQRTQQEDSAVYLCASSWDRGPDTQYFGPGTRLTVL.

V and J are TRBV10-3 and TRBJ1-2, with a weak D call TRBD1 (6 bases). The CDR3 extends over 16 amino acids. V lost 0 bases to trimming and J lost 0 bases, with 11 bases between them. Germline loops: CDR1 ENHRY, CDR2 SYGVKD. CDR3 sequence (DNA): TGTGCCATCAGTGAGTCCCAAACAGGGTCTAACTATGGCTACACCTTC. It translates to CAISESQTGSNYGYTF.

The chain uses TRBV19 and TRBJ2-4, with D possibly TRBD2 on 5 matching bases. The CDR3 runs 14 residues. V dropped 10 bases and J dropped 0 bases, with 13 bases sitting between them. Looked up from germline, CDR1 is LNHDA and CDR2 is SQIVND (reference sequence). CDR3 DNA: TGTGCCAATGAGGGCGTCAGAGCCAAAAACATTCAGTACTTC. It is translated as CANEGVRAKNIQYF.

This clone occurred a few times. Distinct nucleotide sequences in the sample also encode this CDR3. CDR3 amino acids: CASSSDRDTEAFF. In DNA form, the CDR3 reads TGTGCCAGCAGCTCCGACAGGGACACTGAAGCTTTCTTT. This chain links TRBV7-3 with TRBJ1-1, with 7 bases that match TRBD1. Germline values: CDR1 SGHTA, CDR2 FQGTGA. The CDR3 totals 13 residues. After removal of 4 bases from V and 3 bases from J, the junction contained 2 bases not matched to a gene.

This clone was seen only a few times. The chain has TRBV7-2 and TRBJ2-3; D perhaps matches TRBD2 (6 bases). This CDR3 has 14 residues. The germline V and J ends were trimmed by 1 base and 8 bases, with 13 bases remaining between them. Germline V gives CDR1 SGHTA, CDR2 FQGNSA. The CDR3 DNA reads TGTGCCAGCAGCTTAGGTGGAGGGCAGGCTACGCAGTATTTT. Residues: CASSLGGGQATQYF.

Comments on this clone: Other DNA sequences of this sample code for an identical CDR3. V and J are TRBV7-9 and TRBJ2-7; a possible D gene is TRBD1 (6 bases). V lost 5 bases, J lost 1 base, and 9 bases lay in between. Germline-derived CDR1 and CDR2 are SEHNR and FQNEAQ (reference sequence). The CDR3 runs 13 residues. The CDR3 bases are TGTGCCAGCAGCCCTGGACAGTCCTACGAGCAGTACTTC. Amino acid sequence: CASSPGQSYEQYF. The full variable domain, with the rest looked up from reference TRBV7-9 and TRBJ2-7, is DTGVSQNPRHKITKRGQNVTFRCDPISEHNRLYWYRQTLGQGPEFLTYFQNEAQLEKSRLLSDRFSAERPKGSFSTLEIQRTEQGDSAMYLCASSPGQSYEQYFGPGTRLTVT.

The CDR3 loop reads CASSGRTGTANTEAFF. The CDR3 DNA reads as TGTGCCAGCAGCGGAAGAACCGGGACAGCGAACACTGAAGCTTTCTTT. The V gene is TRBV9, the J gene TRBJ1-1; 7 nucleotides align to TRBD1. CDR3 length: 16 residues. V was pared by 3 bases and J by 1 base, with 9 bases of the junction left unmatched. The germline gives CDR1 SGDLS, CDR2 YYNGEE.

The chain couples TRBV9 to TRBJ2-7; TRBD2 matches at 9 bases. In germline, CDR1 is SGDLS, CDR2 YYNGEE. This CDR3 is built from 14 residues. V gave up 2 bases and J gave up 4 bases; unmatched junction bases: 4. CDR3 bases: TGTGCCAGCAGCGTCGGAGCGGGAGGTTACGAGCAGTACTTC. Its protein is CASSVGAGGYEQYF.

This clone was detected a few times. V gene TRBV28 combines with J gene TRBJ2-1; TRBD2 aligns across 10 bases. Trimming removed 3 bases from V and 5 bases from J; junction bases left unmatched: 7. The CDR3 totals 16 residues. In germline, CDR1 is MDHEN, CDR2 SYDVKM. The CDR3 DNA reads TGTGCCAGCAGTTTTCTACTAGCGGGGAGGGACAATGAGCAGTTCTTC. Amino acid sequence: CASSFLLAGRDNEQFF.

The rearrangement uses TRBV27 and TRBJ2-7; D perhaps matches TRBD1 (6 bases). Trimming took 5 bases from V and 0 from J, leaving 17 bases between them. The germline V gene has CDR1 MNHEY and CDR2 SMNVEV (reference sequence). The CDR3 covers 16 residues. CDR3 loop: CASSPRQTGSSYEQYF. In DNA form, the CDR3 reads TGTGCCAGCAGTCCCCGCCAGACAGGCAGCTCCTACGAGCAGTACTTC.

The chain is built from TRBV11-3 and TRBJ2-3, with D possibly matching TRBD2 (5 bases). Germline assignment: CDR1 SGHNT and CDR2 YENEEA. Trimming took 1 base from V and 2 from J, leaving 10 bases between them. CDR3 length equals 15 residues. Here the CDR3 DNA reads TGTGCCAGCAGCTTAGGCGGACTGTACACAGATACGCAGTATTTT. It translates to CASSLGGLYTDTQYF.

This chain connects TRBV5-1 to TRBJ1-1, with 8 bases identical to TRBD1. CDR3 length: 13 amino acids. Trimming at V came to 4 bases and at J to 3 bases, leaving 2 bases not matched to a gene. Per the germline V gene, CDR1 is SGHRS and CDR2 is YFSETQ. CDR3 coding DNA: TGCGCCAGCAGCCGACAGGGGTACACTGAAGCTTTCTTT. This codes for CASSRQGYTEAFF.

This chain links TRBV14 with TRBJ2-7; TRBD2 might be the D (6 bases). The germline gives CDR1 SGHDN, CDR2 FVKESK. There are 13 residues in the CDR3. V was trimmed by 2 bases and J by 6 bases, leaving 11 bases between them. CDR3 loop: CASSQRTTLEQYF. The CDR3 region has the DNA TGTGCCAGCAGCCAAAGGACTACCCTCGAGCAGTACTTC.